Sequencing of this T cell receptor beta chain was carried out in a study of shared clonotypes between healthy human individuals (dated by TCRdb to 2018 to 2021). A note on the overall study: The cohort included three men and a couple of women between 18 and 49 years of age. For each donor, three plates each were used for CD4 naive and CD4 memory, two plates were used for CD8 naive, and one plate was used for CD8 memory. Libraries were prepared and TCR repertoires were sequenced by different laboratories using diverse techniques, in order to increase sequencing depth and limit assay-specific biases. Leukapheresis yielded between about 0.9 and 9 billion PBMCs per donor. To estimate repertoire size and how much clonotypes are shared between individuals, the study performed deep sequencing of blood TCR repertoires from roughly five healthy adults.

This clone was counted many times. Its antigen remains unidentified. No much larger clonotype is one base removed from it; base qualities were not supplied. V was cut back by 7 bases and J by 6 bases, leaving a gap of 16 bases between them. The CDR1 and CDR2 encoded by the germline V gene are SQVTM and ANQGSEA. Measured from the cysteine to the phenylalanine, the CDR3 is 13 residues long. The retained sequence is limited to the CDR3, 39 bases, with the frame set at the first base. Using the deep immunoSEQ assay, multiplex PCR amplified TCR CDR3 regions from genomic DNA. Extracted genomic DNA from each cell subset was spread evenly across all wells of several immunoSEQ 96-well plates, with each plate serving as a replicate. For sorted subsets, 200 to 250 ng of genomic DNA, equivalent to tens of thousands of T cell genomes, went into each replicate PCR. The purified libraries were quantified using a Qubit 3.0 fluorometer, sized with a Bioanalyzer 2100, and then quantified again using the KAPA Library Quantification kit. A separate single-read 150-cycle Illumina NextSeq 550 flow cell was used to sequence each immunoSEQ 96-well plate. Per the source publication's procedure: The immunoSEQ output contained only junctional sequences without quality scores, so filtering could not match that applied to full-length reads. Sequences were annotated with PyIR, a Python wrapper for IgBLAST v1.9, using IMGT germline references to assign V/J genes and CDR3. Reads with weak V/J assignments (E-value above 1e-6), missing CDR3, stop codons, out-of-frame junctions, or ambiguous translated residues were removed. A V3J clonotype was defined by an identical inferred V gene, J gene, and CDR3 amino acid sequence. To compute the percentage overlap between repertoires, the number of shared unique clonotypes was divided by the size of the smaller repertoire. Repertoire richness was assessed with RTK rarefaction, the Chao1 estimator, and Recon v2.1 estimates of unobserved clonotypes. Generation probabilities for all TCRbeta clonotypes obtained by the gDNA method from four donors were computed using OLGA. TCRdb limited this immuneACCESS table to in-frame rearrangements with V and J called. A share of clones is missing; checked studies link under half to unresolved V genes, and the rest is unexplained. The V and J calls and clone size come from that table; D and trimming were worked out from the DNA. This sample comprises over 700,000 clones, 72% of them detected only once. Clones ranked in the top ten supply more than 1.5% of the sample.

The paper as a whole reports these results and caveats: Across a few donors, approximately 5% of naive CD4, roughly 3.5% of naive CD8, 2.3% of memory CD4, and approximately 0.42% of memory CD8 clonotypes were shared. Compared with non-shared clonotypes, clonotypes shared by all four sorted-subset donors had higher generation probabilities. Naive subsets generally had larger estimated clonotype richness than memory subsets. Because the study included only a small number of donors, the genetic and exposure-history diversity represented was limited. Based on pairwise subsampling, the degree of clonotype sharing among donors was expected to be affected by sequencing depth. Only blood was sampled, and tissue TCR repertoires likely differ from those in blood. Rarefaction of sorted-subset datasets indicated incomplete sequencing despite the large sequencing depth.

Donors were healthy HIV-negative adults with no recently reported acute infections or vaccinations. Every donor was a Caucasian adult residing in Nashville, Tennessee, USA. CD4+ T cells were enriched through magnetic negative selection, after which naive cells were positively selected on CD45RA and the remaining negative fraction served as the memory subset. After blood collection by leukapheresis, PBMCs were isolated using Ficoll-Histopaque density gradient centrifugation and then cryopreserved in the vapor phase of liquid nitrogen. Purity and quantity of every magnetically sorted T cell population were checked by analytical flow cytometry. Each sorted fraction had its genomic DNA isolated and then quantified by UV absorbance on a Nanodrop 2000c.

The V and J genes are TRBV29-1 and TRBJ2-1; matching of 7 bases hints at TRBD2 as the D gene. The sequencing input was memory CD4+ T cells sorted from blood. This sample's cell subset or site label indicates: CD45RA-negative fraction. This clonotype originated in a woman aged 25 to 39 in good health. The sequenced DNA: TGCAGCGCCCCCTGGGGGGGCACCAATGAGCAGTTCTTC. This gives the protein CSAPWGGTNEQFF.